This T cell receptor beta chain derives from a study of T cell clonality in common variable immunodeficiency. Study-wide points: Authors noted CVID clonality's cause needs subpopulation repertoire sequencing. CVID subjects had higher TCRbeta clonality than healthy controls, most marked in about a third.

This clone has ten or more counts. Its antigen is currently unknown. The CDR3 extends 3 residues past the end of the read, so its final part is completed from the germline J gene. Clones were sequenced by immunoSEQ multiplex PCR, and TCRdb holds only the in-frame ones, with some missing. In total the sample includes 35,000 to 50,000 clones, none of them seen once. Germline V lookup: CDR1 PRHDT, CDR2 FYEKMQ (reference sequence). This CDR3 has 16 residues. V gave up 0 bases and J gave up 3 bases; unmatched junction bases: 6. The chain is built from TRBV13 and TRBJ2-7; TRBD2 matches 9 bases. The clonotype originates from a person aged 18 to 70 in good health. The source material was peripheral blood mononuclear cells. Incomplete CDR3 DNA: TGTGCCAGCAGCTTAGGAGCGGGAGGACCAAACTACGAG. Amino acids: CASSLGAGGPNYE. The full CDR3 reads CASSLGAGGPNYEQYF.